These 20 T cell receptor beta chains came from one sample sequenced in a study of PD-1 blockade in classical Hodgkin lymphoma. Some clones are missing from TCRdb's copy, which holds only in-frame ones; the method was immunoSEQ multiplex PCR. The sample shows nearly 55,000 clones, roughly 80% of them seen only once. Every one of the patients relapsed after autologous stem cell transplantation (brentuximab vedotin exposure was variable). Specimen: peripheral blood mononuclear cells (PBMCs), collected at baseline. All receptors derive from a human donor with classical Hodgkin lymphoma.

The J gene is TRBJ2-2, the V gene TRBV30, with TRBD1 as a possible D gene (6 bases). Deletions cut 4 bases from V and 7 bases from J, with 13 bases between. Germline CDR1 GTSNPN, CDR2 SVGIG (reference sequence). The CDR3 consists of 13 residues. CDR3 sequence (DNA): TGTGCCTGGAAGGCAGGGGTCCACGGGGAGCTGTTTTTT. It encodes CAWKAGVHGELFF.

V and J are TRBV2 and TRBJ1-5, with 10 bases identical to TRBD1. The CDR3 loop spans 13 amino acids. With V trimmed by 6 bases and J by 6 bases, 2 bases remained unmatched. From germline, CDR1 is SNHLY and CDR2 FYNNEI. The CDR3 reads CASRGQGSQPQHF. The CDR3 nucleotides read TGTGCCAGCAGGGGACAGGGGAGTCAGCCCCAGCATTTT.

DNA of the CDR3: TGTGCCAGCGGGGACAGGGAGGTTCTAGGCGGCTACACCTTC. This sequence encodes CASGDREVLGGYTF. The chain is built from TRBV6-1 and TRBJ1-2; 9 positions agree with TRBD1. The germline V gene encodes CDR1 MNHNS and CDR2 SASEGT. There are 14 residues in the CDR3. V lost 8 bases, J lost 8 bases, and 12 bases stayed unmatched.

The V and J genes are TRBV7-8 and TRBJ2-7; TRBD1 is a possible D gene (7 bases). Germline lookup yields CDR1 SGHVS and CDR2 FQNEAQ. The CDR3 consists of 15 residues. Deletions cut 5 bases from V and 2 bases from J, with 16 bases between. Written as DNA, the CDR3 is TGTGCCAGCAGCCCAGGCAGGGGGGTAACCTACGAGCAGTACTTC. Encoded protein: CASSPGRGVTYEQYF. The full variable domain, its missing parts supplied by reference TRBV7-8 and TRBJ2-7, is GAGVSQSPRYKVAKRGQDVALRCDPISGHVSLFWYQQALGQGPEFLTYFQNEAQLDKSGLPSDRFFAERPEGSVSTLKIQRTQQEDSAVYLCASSPGRGVTYEQYFGPGTRLTVT.

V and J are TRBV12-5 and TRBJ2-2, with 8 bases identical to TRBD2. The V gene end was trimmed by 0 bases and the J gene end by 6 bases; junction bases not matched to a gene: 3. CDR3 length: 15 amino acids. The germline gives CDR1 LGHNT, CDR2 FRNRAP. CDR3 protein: CASGLVPSGPGELFF. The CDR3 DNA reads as TGTGCTAGTGGTTTGGTGCCTAGCGGGCCCGGGGAGCTGTTTTTT.

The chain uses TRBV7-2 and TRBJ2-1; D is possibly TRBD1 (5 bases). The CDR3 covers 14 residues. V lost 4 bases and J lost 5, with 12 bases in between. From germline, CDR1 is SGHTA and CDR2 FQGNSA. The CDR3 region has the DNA TGTGCCAGCAGCTCCTTCGACAGTGACAATGAGCAGTTCTTC. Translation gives CASSSFDSDNEQFF.

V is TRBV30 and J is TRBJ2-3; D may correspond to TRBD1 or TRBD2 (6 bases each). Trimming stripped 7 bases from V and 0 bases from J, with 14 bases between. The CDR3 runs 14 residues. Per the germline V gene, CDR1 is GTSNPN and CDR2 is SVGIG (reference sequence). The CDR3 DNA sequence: TGTGCCTCGACGGGGGCCTCCAGCACAGATACGCAGTATTTT. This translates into CASTGASSTDTQYF.

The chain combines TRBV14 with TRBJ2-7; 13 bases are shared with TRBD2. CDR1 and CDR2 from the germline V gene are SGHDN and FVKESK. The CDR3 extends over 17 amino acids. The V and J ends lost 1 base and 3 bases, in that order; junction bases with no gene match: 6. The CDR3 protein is CASSQVRWTSGGYEQYV. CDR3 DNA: TGTGCCAGCAGCCAAGTTCGGTGGACTAGCGGGGGCTACGAGCAGTACGTC.

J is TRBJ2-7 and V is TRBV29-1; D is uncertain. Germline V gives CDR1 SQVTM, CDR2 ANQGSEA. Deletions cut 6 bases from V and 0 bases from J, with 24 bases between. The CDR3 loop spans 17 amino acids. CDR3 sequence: CSVRGPADHFYSYEQYF. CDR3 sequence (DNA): TGCAGCGTCCGAGGCCCGGCGGACCACTTTTACTCCTACGAGCAGTACTTC.

The CDR3 here is CASSPLGGEEKLFF. In DNA, the CDR3 is TGCGCCAGCAGCCCGCTTGGGGGTGAGGAAAAACTGTTTTTT. The chain uses TRBV5-1 and TRBJ1-4; D is perhaps TRBD1 (5 bases). Per the germline V gene, CDR1 is SGHRS and CDR2 is YFSETQ. V gave up 4 bases and J gave up 8 bases, with 15 bases separating them. This CDR3 comprises 14 residues.

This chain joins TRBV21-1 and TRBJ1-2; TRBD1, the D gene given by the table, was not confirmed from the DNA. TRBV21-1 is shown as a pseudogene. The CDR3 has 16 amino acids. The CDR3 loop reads CASSPKSRTANYGYTF. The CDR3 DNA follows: TGTGCCAGCAGCCCGAAGTCGCGGACAGCGAATTATGGCTACACCTTC.

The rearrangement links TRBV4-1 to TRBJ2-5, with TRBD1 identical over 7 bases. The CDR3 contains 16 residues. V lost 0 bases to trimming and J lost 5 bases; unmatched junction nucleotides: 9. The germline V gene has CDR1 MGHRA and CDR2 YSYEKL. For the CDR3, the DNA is TGCGCCAGCAGCCAAGACCCGGCCAGGGGGTGGGAGACCCAGTACTTC. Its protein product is CASSQDPARGWETQYF.

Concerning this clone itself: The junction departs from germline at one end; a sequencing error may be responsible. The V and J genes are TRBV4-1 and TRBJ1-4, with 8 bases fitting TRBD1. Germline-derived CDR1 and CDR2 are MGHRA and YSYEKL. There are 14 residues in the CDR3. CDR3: CASRQGQGGEKLFF. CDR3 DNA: TGCGCCAGCAGACAAGGACAGGGAGGTGAAAAACTGTTTTTT.

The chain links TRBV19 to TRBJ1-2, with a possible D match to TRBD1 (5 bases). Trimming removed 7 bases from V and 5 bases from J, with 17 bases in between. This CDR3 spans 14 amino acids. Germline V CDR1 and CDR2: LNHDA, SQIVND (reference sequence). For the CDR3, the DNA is TGTGCCAGTACGTTTGCGGACAATCGATATGGCTACACCTTC. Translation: CASTFADNRYGYTF. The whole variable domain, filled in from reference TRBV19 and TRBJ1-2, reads DGGITQSPKYLFRKEGQNVTLSCEQNLNHDAMYWYRQDPGQGLRLIYYSQIVNDFQKGDIAEGYSVSREKKESFPLTVTSAQKNPTAFYLCASTFADNRYGYTFGSGTRLTVV.

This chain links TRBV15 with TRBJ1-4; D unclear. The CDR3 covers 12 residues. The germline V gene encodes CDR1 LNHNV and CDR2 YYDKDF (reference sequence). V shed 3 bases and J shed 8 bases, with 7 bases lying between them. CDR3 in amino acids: CATSSVPEKLFF. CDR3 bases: TGTGCCACCAGCAGTGTCCCGGAAAAACTGTTTTTT.

Here the CDR3 reads CASSLDRSYGYTF. The CDR3 nucleotides are TGTGCCAGCAGCTTGGACAGGAGCTATGGCTACACCTTC. This chain links TRBV7-2 with TRBJ1-2; TRBD1 agrees at 7 bases. Germline V gene sequence: CDR1 SGHTA, CDR2 FQGNSA. The CDR3 is made up of 13 amino acids. The V and J ends lost 3 bases and 4 bases, in that order; junction bases with no gene match: 2.

The CDR3 protein is CASSEIIRLAGVHEQFF. CDR3 DNA sequence: TGCGCCAGCAGTGAAATTATCAGGCTAGCGGGAGTGCATGAGCAGTTCTTC. The genes are TRBV10-2 and TRBJ2-1; 10 bases are shared with TRBD2. The CDR3 has 17 amino acids. The V gene end was trimmed by 3 bases and the J gene end by 8 bases; junction bases not matched to a gene: 13. The germline gives CDR1 WSHSY, CDR2 SAAADI.

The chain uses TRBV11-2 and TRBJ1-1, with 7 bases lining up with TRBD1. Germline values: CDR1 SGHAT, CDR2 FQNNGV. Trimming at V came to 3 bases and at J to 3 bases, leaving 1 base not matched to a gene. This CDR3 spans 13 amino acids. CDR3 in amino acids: CASSLQGDTEAFF. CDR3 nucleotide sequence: TGTGCCAGCAGCTTGCAGGGGGACACTGAAGCTTTCTTT.

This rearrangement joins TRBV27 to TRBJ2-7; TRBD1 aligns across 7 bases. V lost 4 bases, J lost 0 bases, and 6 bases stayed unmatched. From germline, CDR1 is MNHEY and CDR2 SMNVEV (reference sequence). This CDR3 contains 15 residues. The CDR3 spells CASSWGQSTSYEQYF. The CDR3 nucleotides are TGTGCCAGCAGTTGGGGACAGTCCACCTCCTACGAGCAGTACTTC.

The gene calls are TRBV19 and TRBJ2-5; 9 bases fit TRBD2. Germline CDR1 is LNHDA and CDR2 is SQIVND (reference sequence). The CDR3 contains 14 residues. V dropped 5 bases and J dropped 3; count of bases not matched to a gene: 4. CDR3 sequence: CASSRTSAKETQYF. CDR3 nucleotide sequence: TGTGCCAGTAGTCGGACTAGCGCTAAAGAGACCCAGTACTTC.